The table lists the clone carrying this TCR beta chain with a few counts. Its matching antigen is unknown. These data come from a study of T-cell memory formation after mild COVID-19. CDR3 length equals 16 residues. Trimming cost V 2 bases and J 4 bases, with 17 bases left between them. CDR1 is LNHNV and CDR2 is YYDKDF in the germline V gene (reference sequence). Study results and limitations: Clones that contracted clustered mainly in CM and EM if CD4+ and in EMRA if CD8+. In pre-infection memory, a portion of responding clones appeared, which suggested that cross-reactive memory joined. CD4/CD8 balance characterized clones contracting day 15 to 85, and CD4+ skew characterized later expanders.

UMIs and sample barcodes were carried by the TCR alpha and TCR beta cDNA libraries that 5'RACE produced using constant-segment primers. Each CDR3 protein gets one entry after TCRdb re-called the 5' RACE reads with MiXCR. This table has about 610,000 distinct CDR3 sequences, about 18% appearing once. The sequence derives from an adult woman who had mild COVID-19 (a few samples of this study predate the infection). Cell type and time point are not known. The chain combines TRBV15 with TRBJ2-5, with D perhaps TRBD1 or TRBD2 (7 bases each). Sequencing used PBMCs or a T cell subset sorted from them (not recorded which). The CDR3 DNA reads as TGTGCCACCAGCAGATGGACAGGCGGGGGAGGAGAGACCCAGTACTTC. Amino acids: CATSRWTGGGGETQYF.